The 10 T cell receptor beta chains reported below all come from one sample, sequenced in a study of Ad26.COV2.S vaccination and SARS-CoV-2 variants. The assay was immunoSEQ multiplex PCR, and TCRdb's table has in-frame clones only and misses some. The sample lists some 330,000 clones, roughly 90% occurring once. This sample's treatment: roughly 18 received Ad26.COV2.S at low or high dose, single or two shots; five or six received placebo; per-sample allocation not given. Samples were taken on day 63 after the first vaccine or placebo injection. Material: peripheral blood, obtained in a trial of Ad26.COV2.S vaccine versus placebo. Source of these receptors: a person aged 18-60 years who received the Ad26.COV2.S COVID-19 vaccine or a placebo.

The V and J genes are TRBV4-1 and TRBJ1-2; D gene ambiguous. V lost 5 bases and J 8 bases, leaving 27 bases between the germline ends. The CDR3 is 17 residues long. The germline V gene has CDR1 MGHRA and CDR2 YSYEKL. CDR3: CASSSTLNLFSLSGYTF. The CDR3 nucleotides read TGCGCCAGCAGCTCTACCCTAAACCTATTCTCGTTGTCGGGCTACACCTTC.

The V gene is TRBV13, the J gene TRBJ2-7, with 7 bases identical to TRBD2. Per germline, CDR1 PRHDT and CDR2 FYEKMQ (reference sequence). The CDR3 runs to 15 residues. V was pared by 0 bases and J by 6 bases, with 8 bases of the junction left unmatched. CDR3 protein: CASSLGGLGVGEQYV. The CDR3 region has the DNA TGTGCCAGCAGCTTAGGTGGACTAGGAGTGGGCGAGCAGTACGTC.

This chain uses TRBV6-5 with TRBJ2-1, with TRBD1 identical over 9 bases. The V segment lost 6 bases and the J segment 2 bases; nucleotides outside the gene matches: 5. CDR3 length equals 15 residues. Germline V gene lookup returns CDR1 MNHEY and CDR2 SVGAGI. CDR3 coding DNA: TGTGCCAGCAGCTCCACAGGGGGCACCTACAATGAGCAGTTCTTC. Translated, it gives CASSSTGGTYNEQFF.

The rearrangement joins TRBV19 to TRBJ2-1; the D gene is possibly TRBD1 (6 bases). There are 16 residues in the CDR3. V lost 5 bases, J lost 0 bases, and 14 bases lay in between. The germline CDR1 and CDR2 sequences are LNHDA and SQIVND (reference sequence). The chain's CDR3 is CASSRVGGFSYNEQFF. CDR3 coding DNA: TGTGCCAGTAGTCGCGTTGGGGGCTTCTCCTACAATGAGCAGTTCTTC.

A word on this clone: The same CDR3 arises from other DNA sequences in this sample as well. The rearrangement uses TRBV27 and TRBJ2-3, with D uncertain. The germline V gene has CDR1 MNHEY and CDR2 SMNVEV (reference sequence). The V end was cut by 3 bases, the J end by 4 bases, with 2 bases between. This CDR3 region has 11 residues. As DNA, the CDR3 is TGTGCCAGCAGTTTGGCAGATACGCAGTATTTT. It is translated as CASSLADTQYF.

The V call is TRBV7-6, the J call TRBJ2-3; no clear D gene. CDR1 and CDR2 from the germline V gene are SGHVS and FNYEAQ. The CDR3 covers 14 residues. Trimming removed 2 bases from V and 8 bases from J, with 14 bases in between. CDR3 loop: CASSLLTRTSTQYF. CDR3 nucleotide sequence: TGTGCCAGCAGCTTATTGACTCGCACAAGTACGCAGTATTTT.

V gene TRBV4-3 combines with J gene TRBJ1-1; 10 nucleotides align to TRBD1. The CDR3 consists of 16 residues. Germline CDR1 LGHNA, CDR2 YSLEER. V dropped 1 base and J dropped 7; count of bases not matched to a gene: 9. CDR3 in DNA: TGCGCCAGCAGCCAAGTGGGGGGACAGGGGTTCGGTGAAGCTTTCTTT. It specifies CASSQVGGQGFGEAFF.

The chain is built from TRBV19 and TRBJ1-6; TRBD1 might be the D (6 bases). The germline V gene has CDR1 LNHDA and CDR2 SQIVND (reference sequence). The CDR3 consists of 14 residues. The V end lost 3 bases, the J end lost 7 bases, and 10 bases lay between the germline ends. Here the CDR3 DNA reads TGTGCCAGTAGTATCCCGGGGACAAATTCACCCCTCCACTTT. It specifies CASSIPGTNSPLHF.

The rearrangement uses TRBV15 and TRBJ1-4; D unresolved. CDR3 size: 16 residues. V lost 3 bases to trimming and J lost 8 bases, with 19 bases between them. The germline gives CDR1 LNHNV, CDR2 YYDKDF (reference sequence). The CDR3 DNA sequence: TGTGCCACCAGCAGTGGACTATCCTTGGGGTCCGAAAAACTGTTTTTT. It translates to CATSSGLSLGSEKLFF.

The CDR3: CASSATTRGGNTIYF. In DNA, the CDR3 is TGTGCCAGCAGCGCCACTACACGGGGCGGGAACACCATATATTTT. The rearrangement joins TRBV7-2 to TRBJ1-3, with a weak D call TRBD1 (5 bases). Germline loops: CDR1 SGHTA, CDR2 FQGNSA. The CDR3 is 15 residues long. V lost 5 bases to trimming and J lost 7 bases, with 18 bases between them.